This T cell receptor (beta chain) was sequenced in a study of human T cells and chemical hapten exposure. Overall study: TCR yields per sample varied, mainly owing to small pooled library volume differences. Points from the study as a whole: Versus controls, significantly more large CDR3 similarity clusters arose from expanded TCRs. No shift was seen in TCRs above 1 in 1000 frequency with DPC sensitization.

TCRdb analysed the RACE reads with MiXCR anew, one entry per CDR3 protein. The sample lists roughly 110,000 distinct CDR3 sequences; 9% to 15% were seen once. This clonotype has at least ten counts. Its specificity is not known. Per the germline V gene, CDR1 is SGHTA and CDR2 is FQGNSA. This CDR3 is built from 16 residues. The trim removed 4 bases at V and 6 bases at J, leaving 8 bases unmatched. Indicated time point: pre-sensitization, week 0. As for treatment: therapeutic diphenylcyclopropenone sensitization with weekly scalp DPC. The rearrangement links TRBV7-2 to TRBJ1-4, with 10 bases lining up with TRBD1. Specimen: whole blood, collected in connection with sensitization to the hapten diphenylcyclopropenone (DPC). The receptor comes from a woman between 45 and 65 years old with alopecia areata. Some clones in this sample may be carry-over from other donors' samples. CDR3 amino acids: CASSSPQGTGDEKLFF. In DNA, the CDR3 is TGTGCCAGCAGCTCACCCCAAGGGACAGGGGATGAAAAACTGTTTTTT.